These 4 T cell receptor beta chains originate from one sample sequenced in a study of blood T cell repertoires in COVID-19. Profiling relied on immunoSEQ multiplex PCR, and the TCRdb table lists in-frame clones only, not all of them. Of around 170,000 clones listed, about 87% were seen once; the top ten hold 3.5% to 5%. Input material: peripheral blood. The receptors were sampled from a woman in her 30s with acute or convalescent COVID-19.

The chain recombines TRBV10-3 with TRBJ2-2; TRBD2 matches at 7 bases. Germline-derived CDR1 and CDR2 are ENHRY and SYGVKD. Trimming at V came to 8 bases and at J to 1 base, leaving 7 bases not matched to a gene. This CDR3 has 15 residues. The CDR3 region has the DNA TGTGCCATCCCGTTAGCTAGCGGGAACACCGGGGAGCTGTTTTTT. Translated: CAIPLASGNTGELFF.

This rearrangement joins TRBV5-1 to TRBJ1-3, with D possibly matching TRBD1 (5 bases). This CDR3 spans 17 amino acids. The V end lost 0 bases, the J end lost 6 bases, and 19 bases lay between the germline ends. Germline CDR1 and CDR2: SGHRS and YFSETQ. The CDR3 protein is CASSLGDPGIRVNTIYF. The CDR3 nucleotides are TGCGCCAGCAGCTTGGGCGATCCAGGGATTCGGGTAAACACCATATATTTT.

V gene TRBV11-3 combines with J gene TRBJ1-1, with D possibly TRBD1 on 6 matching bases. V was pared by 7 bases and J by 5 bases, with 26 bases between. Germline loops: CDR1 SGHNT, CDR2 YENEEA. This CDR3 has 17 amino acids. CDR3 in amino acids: CASNSNRVGQGRTEAFF. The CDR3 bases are TGTGCCAGCAACTCTAACAGGGTAGGCCAGGGTAGAACTGAAGCTTTCTTT.

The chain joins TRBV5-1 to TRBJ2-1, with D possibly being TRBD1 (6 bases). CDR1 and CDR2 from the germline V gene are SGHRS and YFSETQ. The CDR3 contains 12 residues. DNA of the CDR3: TGCGCAACCAAGGGGGAGTTCAATGAGCAGTTCTTC. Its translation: CATKGEFNEQFF.